This entry features one T cell receptor beta chain sequence. These data belong to a study of cytomegalovirus exposure and HLA in healthy donors. 60 Vbeta and 13 Jbeta primers were used in PCR. As originally analysed: Unique TCR beta chains numbered roughly 83 million in a later analysis, with roughly 11 million shared. Assay: immunoSEQ multiplex PCR; the TCRdb copy retains only in-frame clones and omits some. That table gives V, J and clone size, and the DNA gave D and trimming. Its listing shows about 110,000 clones. The CDR3 extends over 17 amino acids. Trimming took off 6 bases at V and 1 base at J, with 21 bases between the two ends. Germline V gene data show CDR1 as KGHSH and CDR2 as LQKENI.

The TCR sequence derives from a man aged 35-49 years in good health and CMV-seropositive. This chain uses TRBV18 with TRBJ2-5; D not certain. The sequencing input was PBMCs. In DNA, the CDR3 is TGTGCCAGCTCCCTCAACATAGCCCACTTATTCCAAGAGACCCAGTACTTC. This sequence encodes CASSLNIAHLFQETQYF.